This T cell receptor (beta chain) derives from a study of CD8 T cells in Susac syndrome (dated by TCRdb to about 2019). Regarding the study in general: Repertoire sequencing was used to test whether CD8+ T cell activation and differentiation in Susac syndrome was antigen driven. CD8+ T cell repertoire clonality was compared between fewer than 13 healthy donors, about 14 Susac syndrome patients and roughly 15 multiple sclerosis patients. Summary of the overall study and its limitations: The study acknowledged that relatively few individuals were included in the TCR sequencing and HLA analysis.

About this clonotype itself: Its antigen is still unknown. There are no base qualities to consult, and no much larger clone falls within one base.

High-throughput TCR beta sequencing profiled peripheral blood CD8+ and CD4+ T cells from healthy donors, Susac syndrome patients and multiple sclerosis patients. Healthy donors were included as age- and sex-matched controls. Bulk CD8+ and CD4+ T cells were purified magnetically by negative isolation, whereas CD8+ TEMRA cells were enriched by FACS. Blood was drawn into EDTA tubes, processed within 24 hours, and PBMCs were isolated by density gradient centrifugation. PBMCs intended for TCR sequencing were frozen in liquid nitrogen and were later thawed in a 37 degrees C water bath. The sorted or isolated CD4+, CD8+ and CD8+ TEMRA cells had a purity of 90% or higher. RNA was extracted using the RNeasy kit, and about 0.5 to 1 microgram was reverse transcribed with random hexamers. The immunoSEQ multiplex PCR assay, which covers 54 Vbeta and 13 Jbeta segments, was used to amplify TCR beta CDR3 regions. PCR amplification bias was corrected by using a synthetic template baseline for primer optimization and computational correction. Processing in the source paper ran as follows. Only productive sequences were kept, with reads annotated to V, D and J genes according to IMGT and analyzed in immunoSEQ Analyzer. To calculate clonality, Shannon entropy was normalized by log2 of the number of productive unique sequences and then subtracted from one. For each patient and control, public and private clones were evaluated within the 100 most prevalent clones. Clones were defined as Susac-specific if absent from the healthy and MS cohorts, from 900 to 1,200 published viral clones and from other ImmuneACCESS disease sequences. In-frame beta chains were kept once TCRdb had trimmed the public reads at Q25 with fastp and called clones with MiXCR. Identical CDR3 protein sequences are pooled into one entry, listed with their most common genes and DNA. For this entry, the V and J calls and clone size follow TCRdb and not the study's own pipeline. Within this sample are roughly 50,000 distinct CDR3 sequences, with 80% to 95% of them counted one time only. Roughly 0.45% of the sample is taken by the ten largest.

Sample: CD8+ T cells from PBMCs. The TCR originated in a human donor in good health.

In nucleotides, the sequence is TGTGCCAGCAGCCCGCCGGAGGGTTCCCAAGAGACCCAGTACTTC. It translates as CASSPPEGSQETQYF. Rearrangement joined TRBV13 to TRBJ2-5, and TRBD2 may be the D gene, going by 6 matching bases. CDR1 PRHDT and CDR2 FYEKMQ are derived from the germline V gene (reference sequence). Its CDR3 holds 15 amino acids, cysteine through phenylalanine. Solely the CDR3 DNA is kept, with 45 bases framed from the first base. Cut back by 5 bases and 1 base, the V and J ends lie 14 bases apart.